This TCR beta chain is from a study of vaccination and CD4 T cells after COVID-19. Overall study context: Participants received two doses of either BNT162b2 or mRNA-1273 vaccine. The post-vaccine samples came a median about 70 days after dose two (range 14 to 241).

About this clonotype itself: The antigen is not known.

This sample's treatment: roughly 11-day PBMC culture with coronavirus spike peptide pools or control peptides (ViraFEST assay). Sequencing of the DNA from cultured CD4+ T cells was carried out with the Oncomine TCR Beta short-read assay. TCRdb re-derived calls from the PCR reads in MiXCR, one entry per CDR3 protein. The table has around 20,000 distinct CDR3 sequences, roughly half seen once; the top ten hold about 13%. Per the germline V gene, CDR1 is LNHDA and CDR2 is SQIVND (reference sequence). The J segment lost 7 bases and the V segment lost 9 bases, leaving 9 bases of the junction unmatched. CDR3 length equals 14 residues.

This TCR was sampled from a human donor who had recovered from COVID-19. Material: CD4+ T cells from blood, cultured in vitro. The J gene is TRBJ1-6, the V gene TRBV19, with 7 bases fitting TRBD1. CDR3 sequence reads: CASGQVIWNSPLHF. DNA for the CDR3: TGTGCCAGCGGACAGGTGATTTGGAATTCACCCCTCCACTTT.